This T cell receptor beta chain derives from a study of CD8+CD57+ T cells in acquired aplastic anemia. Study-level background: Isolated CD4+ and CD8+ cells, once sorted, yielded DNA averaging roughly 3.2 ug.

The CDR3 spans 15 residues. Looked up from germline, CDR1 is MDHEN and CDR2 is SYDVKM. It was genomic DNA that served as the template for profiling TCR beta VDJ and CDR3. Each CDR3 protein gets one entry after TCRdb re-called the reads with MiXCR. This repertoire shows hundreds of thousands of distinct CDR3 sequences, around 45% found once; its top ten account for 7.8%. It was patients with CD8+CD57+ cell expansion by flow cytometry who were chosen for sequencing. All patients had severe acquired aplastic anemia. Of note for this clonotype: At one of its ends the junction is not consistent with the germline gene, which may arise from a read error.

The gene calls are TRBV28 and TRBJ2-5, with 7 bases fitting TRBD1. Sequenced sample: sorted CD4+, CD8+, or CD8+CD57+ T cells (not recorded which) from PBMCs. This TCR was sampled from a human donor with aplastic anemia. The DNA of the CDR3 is TGCGCCAGCAGCCAAACAGACAGGGTCCAAGGGACCCAGTACTTC. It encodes CASSQTDRVQGTQYF.